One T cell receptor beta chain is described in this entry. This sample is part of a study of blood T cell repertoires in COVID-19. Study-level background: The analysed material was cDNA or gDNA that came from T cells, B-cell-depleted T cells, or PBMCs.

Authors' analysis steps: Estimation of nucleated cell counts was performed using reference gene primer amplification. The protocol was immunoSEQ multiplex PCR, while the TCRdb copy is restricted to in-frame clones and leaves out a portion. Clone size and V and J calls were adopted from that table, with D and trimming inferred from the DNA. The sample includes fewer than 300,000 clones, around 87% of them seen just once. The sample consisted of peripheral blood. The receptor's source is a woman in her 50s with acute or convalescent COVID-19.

The CDR3 DNA reads TGTGCCAGCAGTTTAGTAGGGGAAACCTACGAGCAGTACTTC. As protein: CASSLVGETYEQYF. The chain recombines TRBV28 with TRBJ2-7, with a weak D call TRBD1 (5 bases). V gave up 2 bases and J gave up 2 bases, with 10 bases separating them. Germline-derived CDR1 and CDR2 are MDHEN and SYDVKM. The CDR3 is 14 residues long.